This T cell receptor beta chain was captured by sequencing in a study of OX40 agonist ivuxolimab in advanced cancers. Study-level background: Patients took ivuxolimab, an agonistic anti-OX40 (CD134) antibody. Study outcomes and limitations: The CD4+ and CD8+ T cells in the blood had expanded clonally by week 6 at 0.1 to 3.0 mg/kg.

With regard to this clone: Its antigen is currently unknown.

Germline assignment: CDR1 LGHNA and CDR2 YNFKEQ. The CDR3 runs to 15 residues. The V and J ends lost 4 bases and 1 base respectively, with 13 bases between them. The protocol was immunoSEQ multiplex PCR, while the TCRdb copy is restricted to in-frame clones and leaves out a portion. The sample shows 55,000 to 70,000 clones, more than 75% of them seen only once. Here the sequenced sample was CD4+ or CD8+ T cells sorted from blood, taken in a trial of the OX40 agonist ivuxolimab. The source is an adult with an advanced solid tumor such as melanoma, head and neck, liver or kidney cancer. The genes are TRBV4-2 and TRBJ1-2, with a possible D match to TRBD1 (6 bases). The CDR3: CASSPGRDNNYGYTF. The CDR3 DNA reads TGTGCCAGCAGCCCCGGCAGGGACAATAACTATGGCTACACCTTC.